The 3 T cell receptor beta chains below all came from one sample that was sequenced in a study of post-analysis software for immune sequencing data. No antigens are known for them. Study-level results: A handful of TRBV segments appeared more often in patients than in controls, and TRBV5-6, TRBV5-1 and TRBV20-1 were among these.

TCR beta cDNA libraries included unique molecular identifiers. Via MiXCR, TCRdb re-called the PCR reads, giving one row per CDR3 protein. Of 150,000 to 200,000 distinct CDR3 sequences listed, around 30% are singletons. Source material: blood. Receptors originate from a girl aged 10 to 17 with multiple sclerosis.

To note about this clonotype: A much bigger clone sits one base away, suggesting this may be a read error. The chain couples TRBV20-1 to TRBJ1-2, with TRBD1 as a possible D gene (5 bases). With 3 bases removed from V and 5 bases from J, the gap between germline ends came to 22 bases. Per germline, CDR1 DFQATT and CDR2 SNEGSKA (reference sequence). The CDR3 sequence is 16 residues long. CDR3 residues: CSASSFWGRVEYGYTF. DNA of the CDR3: TGCAGTGCTAGCTCATTTTGGGGCAGGGTAGAATATGGCTACACCTTC.

This clonotype showed up just a few times. This chain links TRBV10-2 with TRBJ1-1; possible D gene TRBD1, 5 bases. The CDR3 totals 15 residues. Germline CDR1 and CDR2: WSHSY and SAAADI. Trimming removed 6 bases at V and 0 bases at J, with 14 bases between. In DNA form, the CDR3 reads TGCGCCAGCAGAACCAAGACAGCGTTGAACACTGAAGCTTTCTTT. Its translation: CASRTKTALNTEAFF.

This clonotype was detected ten times or more. This chain links TRBV12-3 or TRBV12-4 with TRBJ2-3; 7 bases line up with TRBD2. CDR3 length: 14 residues. The V gene end was trimmed by 2 bases and the J gene end by 4 bases; junction bases not matched to a gene: 3. The chain's CDR3 is CASSLIAGSDTQYF. The CDR3 DNA reads TGTGCCAGCAGTTTAATAGCGGGTTCAGATACGCAGTATTTT.